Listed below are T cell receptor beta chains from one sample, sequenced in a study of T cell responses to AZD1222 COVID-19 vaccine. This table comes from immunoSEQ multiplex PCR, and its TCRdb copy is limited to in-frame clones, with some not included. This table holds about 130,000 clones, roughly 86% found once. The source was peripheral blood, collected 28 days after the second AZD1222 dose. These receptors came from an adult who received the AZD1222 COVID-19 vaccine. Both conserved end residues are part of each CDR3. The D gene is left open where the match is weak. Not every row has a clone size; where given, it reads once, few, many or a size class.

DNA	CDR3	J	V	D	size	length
TGTGCCAGCAGTTGGACAGGGCCTGGAAACACCATATATTTT	CASSWTGPGNTIYF	TRBJ1-3	TRBV6-2/TRBV6-3	TRBD1	-	14
TGTGCCAGCAGCTTTTTACAGGGGAGCACTGAAGCTTTCTTT	CASSFLQGSTEAFF	TRBJ1-1	TRBV7-9	TRBD1	few	14
TGTGCCAGTAGTATACCGGGACAGGTGGTCTATGGCTACACCTTC	CASSIPGQVVYGYTF	TRBJ1-2	TRBV19	TRBD1	-	15
TGTGCCAGCACGGATCGGGGGACCTACGAGCAGTACTTC	CASTDRGTYEQYF	TRBJ2-7	TRBV7-9	-	few	13
TGTGCCAGCAGCCAAGAGACTAGCGGGAGAGAGACCCAGTACTTC	CASSQETSGRETQYF	TRBJ2-5	TRBV3-1/TRBV3-2	TRBD2	-	15
TGTGCCAGCAGTTTAGGGAACTATGGCTACACCTTC	CASSLGNYGYTF	TRBJ1-2	TRBV28	-	-	12
TGTGCCAGTAAGGTAGGGGGCTTCGATCAGCCCCAGCATTTT	CASKVGGFDQPQHF	TRBJ1-5	TRBV19	TRBD1	-	14
TGCGCCAGCAGCCAGGACAGTTACAATGAGCAGTTCTTC	CASSQDSYNEQFF	TRBJ2-1	TRBV4-1	-	-	13
TGTGCCAGCAGCTTGGGCGGGGCAGATACGCAGTATTTT	CASSLGGADTQYF	TRBJ2-3	TRBV5-6	-	-	13
TGTGCCAGCAGCGGGGGGGCTCTAGAGCTCGAGCAGTACTTC	CASSGGALELEQYF	TRBJ2-7	TRBV2	TRBD2	few	14
TGTGCCAGTAAAGGGGCGGGCACCGGGGAGCTGTTTTTT	CASKGAGTGELFF	TRBJ2-2	TRBV19	-	-	13
TGTGCCTGGAATCTAGGGAACGGCTACACCTTC	CAWNLGNGYTF	TRBJ1-2	TRBV30	-	-	11
TGTGCCAGCAGTCTACAGGGGGCCAACTATGGCTACACCTTC	CASSLQGANYGYTF	TRBJ1-2	TRBV27	TRBD1	-	14
TGCGCCAGCAGCTTGGCGGGGGGGCAAGAGACCCAGTACTTC	CASSLAGGQETQYF	TRBJ2-5	TRBV5-1	TRBD2	few	14
TGTGCCAGCAGCGTTACCTGGGGAGCTGAAGCTTTCTTT	CASSVTWGAEAFF	TRBJ1-1	TRBV11-3	-	-	13
TGTGCCAGCAGCTATCCAACTAATGAAAAACTGTTTTTT	CASSYPTNEKLFF	TRBJ1-4	TRBV5-6	-	-	13
TGTGCCAGCAGCTACCGGGAGTCGGGCTACACCTTC	CASSYRESGYTF	TRBJ1-2	TRBV7-2	-	-	12
TGTGCCAGCTCACCCTCCCAGGGAAAGGAGTCTAACTATGGCTACACCTTC	CASSPSQGKESNYGYTF	TRBJ1-2	TRBV18	-	few	17
TGTGCCAGTAGTAAGGCAGGGGATCGTCCAGAGACCCAGTACTTC	CASSKAGDRPETQYF	TRBJ2-5	TRBV19	-	-	15
TGTGCCAGTAGTTCGCCGGGACGCGGATCCTACGAGCAGTACTTC	CASSSPGRGSYEQYF	TRBJ2-7	TRBV19	-	-	15
TGTGCCAGCAGCTTATTGGTAGCGGGAGGACCCACAGATACGCAGTATTTT	CASSLLVAGGPTDTQYF	TRBJ2-3	TRBV7-2	TRBD2	once	17
TGTGCCATCAGGGCATATCAAGCGGGAGAGAAAGATACGCAGTATTTT	CAIRAYQAGEKDTQYF	TRBJ2-3	TRBV10-3	TRBD2	-	16
TGTGCCAGTTCCTCAGGGGCCCACACCGGGGAGCTGTTTTTT	CASSSGAHTGELFF	TRBJ2-2	TRBV19	-	-	14
TGCGCCTCCTCGGCCTTTGGGACAGAGAATTCACCCCTCCACTTT	CASSAFGTENSPLHF	TRBJ1-6	TRBV4-3	TRBD1	few	15
TGTGCCTGGAGTTTGCGTCGCGGGGAAAAACTGTTTTTT	CAWSLRRGEKLFF	TRBJ1-4	TRBV30	-	-	13
TGTGCCACCGCTGATGGGGACAGGGGCTATAATTCACCCCTCCACTTT	CATADGDRGYNSPLHF	TRBJ1-6	TRBV19	TRBD1	-	16
TGTGCCAGCAGTGAGGAGGGTTCCTACGAGCAGTACTTC	CASSEEGSYEQYF	TRBJ2-7	TRBV25-1	-	-	13
TGTGCCAGCAGCCAGGGACAGTTGAGCGCTGAAGCTTTCTTT	CASSQGQLSAEAFF	TRBJ1-1	TRBV7-9	TRBD1	once	14
TGCGCCAGCAGTGATCCGGGAGGCTACACCTTC	CASSDPGGYTF	TRBJ1-2	TRBV10-2	-	-	11
TGTGCCAGCAGCCAAGACATTGCCAATGAGCAGTTCTTC	CASSQDIANEQFF	TRBJ2-1	TRBV3-1/TRBV3-2	-	-	13
TGTGCCAGCAGTTTCGCTGGGGCCAACGTCCTGACTTTC	CASSFAGANVLTF	TRBJ2-6	TRBV6-5	-	-	13
TGTGCCAGCAGCTCCCGGCCAGCGGGGCTTGATAAGCAGTTCTTC	CASSSRPAGLDKQFF	TRBJ2-1	TRBV7-8	TRBD2	-	15
TGTGCCAGCAGCTTGGCAGGGGCTAGGTCGAATGAGCAGTTCTTC	CASSLAGARSNEQFF	TRBJ2-1	TRBV7-2	-	-	15
TGTGCCATCAGTGTAAGGGAAGGGAACACTGAAGCTTTCTTT	CAISVREGNTEAFF	TRBJ1-1	TRBV10-3	-	-	14
TGTGCCAGAATCATGACAGGGAACTTCGGAAACACCATATATTTT	CARIMTGNFGNTIYF	TRBJ1-3	TRBV5-3	TRBD1	-	15
TGTGCCAGCAGCGACTTGGGGAACACTGAAGCTTTCTTT	CASSDLGNTEAFF	TRBJ1-1	TRBV6-5	-	-	13
TGCGCCAGCAGCCCAAGGACTCCTCCACTGGATGGCTACACCTTC	CASSPRTPPLDGYTF	TRBJ1-2	TRBV5-1	-	-	15
TGTGCCAGCAGTACATCTAGCGGAGCGAACACCGGGGAGCTGTTTTTT	CASSTSSGANTGELFF	TRBJ2-2	TRBV3-1/TRBV3-2	TRBD2	few	16
TGTGCCAGCAGCCAAGGGGGGACAGAAAACACTGAAGCTTTCTTT	CASSQGGTENTEAFF	TRBJ1-1	TRBV4-2	TRBD1	-	15
TGTGCCAGCAGCTTAGGCGGGGGATGGAGAGACACTGAAGCTTTCTTT	CASSLGGGWRDTEAFF	TRBJ1-1	TRBV7-9	-	-	16
TGCGCCAGCAGAACCGGGGGGAGACAAGAGACCCAGTACTTC	CASRTGGRQETQYF	TRBJ2-5	TRBV5-1	TRBD2	-	14
TGCGCCAGCAGCTTGGCTAGCTCTGGAAACACCATATATTTT	CASSLASSGNTIYF	TRBJ1-3	TRBV5-1	-	-	14
TGTGCCAGCAGTTTGGGCATGAACACTGAAGCTTTCTTT	CASSLGMNTEAFF	TRBJ1-1	TRBV2	-	-	13
TGTGCCAGCAGTTACAGGGCGTTAAATTCACCCCTCCACTTT	CASSYRALNSPLHF	TRBJ1-6	TRBV7-9	-	-	14
TGTGCCAGCACCCCGATTTTGCAGGGACGGGGGATGACAGATACGCAGTATTTT	CASTPILQGRGMTDTQYF	TRBJ2-3	TRBV27	-	-	18
TGTGCCAGCAGCTTCAACGTTGCAACTAATGAAAAACTGTTTTTT	CASSFNVATNEKLFF	TRBJ1-4	TRBV11-2	-	-	15
TGTGCCAGCAGCCAAGGCGGGGTGCGGAATCAGCCCCAGCATTTT	CASSQGGVRNQPQHF	TRBJ1-5	TRBV3-1/TRBV3-2	-	-	15
TGTGCCAGCCTCAACCGAAAGGGAGGGCCAACAGATACGCAGTATTTT	CASLNRKGGPTDTQYF	TRBJ2-3	TRBV19	TRBD2	-	16
TGTGCCAGCAGCCAAAGGGGATTGAGGAGGAACACTGAAGCTTTCTTT	CASSQRGLRRNTEAFF	TRBJ1-1	TRBV7-9	-	-	16
TGTGCCAGCAGCCCCTCGGACACCGAGAATGAAAAACTGTTTTTT	CASSPSDTENEKLFF	TRBJ1-4	TRBV7-6	-	-	15
TGTGCCAGCAGTTACACAGGGGAGGATGAAAAACTGTTTTTT	CASSYTGEDEKLFF	TRBJ1-4	TRBV6-5	TRBD1	once	14
TGCGCCAGCAGCTTAGGCGATAGGAGCACAGATACGCAGTATTTT	CASSLGDRSTDTQYF	TRBJ2-3	TRBV5-1	-	-	15
TGTGCCAGCAGTTTGGGACAGGCGAACCAAGAGACCCAGTACTTC	CASSLGQANQETQYF	TRBJ2-5	TRBV6-5	TRBD1	-	15
TGCGCCAGCAGCTTGGAGGCAGGGGTGTACTACGAGCAGTACTTC	CASSLEAGVYYEQYF	TRBJ2-7	TRBV5-1	-	-	15
TGTGCCAGCAGCCCCAGCGGGGGTAACCAAGAGACCCAGTACTTC	CASSPSGGNQETQYF	TRBJ2-5	TRBV7-8	TRBD2	once	15
TGTGCCAGCAGCTTAGCGGTGGGACTAGCGGGAGGGGGTGAGCAGTTCTTC	CASSLAVGLAGGGEQFF	TRBJ2-1	TRBV13	TRBD2	-	17
TGCGCCAGCAGTCGGGACTCGCGGACCCTAGATACGCAGTATTTT	CASSRDSRTLDTQYF	TRBJ2-3	TRBV10-2	-	-	15
TGTGCCAGCAGTTTCCGAGCAGGGACACGGGCTTTCTTT	CASSFRAGTRAFF	TRBJ1-1	TRBV28	-	-	13
TGTGCCAGCAGCCGAGACAGGGGCAATCAGCCCCAGCATTTT	CASSRDRGNQPQHF	TRBJ1-5	TRBV28	TRBD1	-	14